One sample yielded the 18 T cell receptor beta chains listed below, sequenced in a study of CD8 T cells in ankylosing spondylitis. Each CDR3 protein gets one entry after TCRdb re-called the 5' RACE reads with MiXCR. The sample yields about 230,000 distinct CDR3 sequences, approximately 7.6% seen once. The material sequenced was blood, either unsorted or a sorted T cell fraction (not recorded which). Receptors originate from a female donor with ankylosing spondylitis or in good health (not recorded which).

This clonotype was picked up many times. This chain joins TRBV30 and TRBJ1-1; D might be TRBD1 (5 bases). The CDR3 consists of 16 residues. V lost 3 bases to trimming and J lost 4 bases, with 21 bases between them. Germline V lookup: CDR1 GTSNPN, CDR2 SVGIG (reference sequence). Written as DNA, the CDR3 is TGTGCCTGGAGGTTCCGGGACCGGATAAGGGGCACTGAAGCTTTCTTT. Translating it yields CAWRFRDRIRGTEAFF.

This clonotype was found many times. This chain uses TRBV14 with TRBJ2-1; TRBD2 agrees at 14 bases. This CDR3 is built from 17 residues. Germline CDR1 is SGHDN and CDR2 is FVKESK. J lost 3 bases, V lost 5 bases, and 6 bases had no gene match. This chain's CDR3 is CASSSGLAGVGYNEQFF. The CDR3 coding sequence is TGTGCCAGCAGCTCGGGACTAGCGGGAGTTGGCTACAATGAGCAGTTCTTC.

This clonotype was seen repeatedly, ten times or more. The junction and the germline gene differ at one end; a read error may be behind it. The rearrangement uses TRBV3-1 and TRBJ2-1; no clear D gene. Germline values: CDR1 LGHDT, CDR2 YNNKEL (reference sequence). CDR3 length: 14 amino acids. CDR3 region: CASSQASTGNEQFF. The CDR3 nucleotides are TGTGCCAGCAGTCAAGCCAGTACCGGTAATGAGCAGTTCTTC.

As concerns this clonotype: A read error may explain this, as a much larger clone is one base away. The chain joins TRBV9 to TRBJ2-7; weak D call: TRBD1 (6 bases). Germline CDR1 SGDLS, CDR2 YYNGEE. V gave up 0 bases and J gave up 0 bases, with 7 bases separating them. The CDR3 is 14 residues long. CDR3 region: CASSVEDSSYEQYF. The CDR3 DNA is TGTGCCAGCAGCGTAGAGGACAGCTCCTACGAGCAGTACTTC.

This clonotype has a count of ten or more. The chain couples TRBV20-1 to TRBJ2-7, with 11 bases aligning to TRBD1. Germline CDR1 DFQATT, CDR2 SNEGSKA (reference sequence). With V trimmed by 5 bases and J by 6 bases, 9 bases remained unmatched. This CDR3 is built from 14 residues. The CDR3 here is CSARTGGGGVEQYF. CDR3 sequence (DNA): TGCAGTGCTCGGACAGGGGGCGGCGGCGTCGAGCAGTACTTC.

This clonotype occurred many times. CDR3 region: CATSRDLAGAGEQYF. The CDR3 region has the DNA TGTGCCACCAGCCGGGACCTAGCGGGAGCCGGCGAGCAGTACTTC. This chain links TRBV15 with TRBJ2-7; 10 bases are a match to TRBD2. This CDR3 has 15 amino acids. Trimming at V came to 5 bases and at J to 6 bases, leaving 10 bases not matched to a gene. CDR1 and CDR2 from the germline V gene are LNHNV and YYDKDF (reference sequence).

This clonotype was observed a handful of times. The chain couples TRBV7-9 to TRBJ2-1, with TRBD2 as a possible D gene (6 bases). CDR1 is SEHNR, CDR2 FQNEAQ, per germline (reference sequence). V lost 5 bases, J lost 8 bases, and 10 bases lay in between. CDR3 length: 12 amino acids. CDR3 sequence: CASSTSIDEQFF. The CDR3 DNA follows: TGTGCCAGCAGCACTAGCATCGATGAGCAGTTCTTC.

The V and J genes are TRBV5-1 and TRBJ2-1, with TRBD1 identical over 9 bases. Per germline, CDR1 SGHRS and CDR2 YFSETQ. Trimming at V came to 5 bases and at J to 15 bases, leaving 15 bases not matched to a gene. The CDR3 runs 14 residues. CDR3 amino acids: CASRKDRGFHSAFF. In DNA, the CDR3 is TGCGCCAGCAGGAAGGACAGGGGCTTCCATTCGGCGTTCTTC.

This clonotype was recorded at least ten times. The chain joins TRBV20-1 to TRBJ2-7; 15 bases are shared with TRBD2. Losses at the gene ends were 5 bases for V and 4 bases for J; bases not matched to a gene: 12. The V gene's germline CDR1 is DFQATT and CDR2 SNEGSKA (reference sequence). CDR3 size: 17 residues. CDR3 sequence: CSARPYRTSGRVYEQYF. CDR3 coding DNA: TGCAGTGCTCGCCCTTATCGGACTAGCGGGAGGGTTTACGAGCAGTACTTC.

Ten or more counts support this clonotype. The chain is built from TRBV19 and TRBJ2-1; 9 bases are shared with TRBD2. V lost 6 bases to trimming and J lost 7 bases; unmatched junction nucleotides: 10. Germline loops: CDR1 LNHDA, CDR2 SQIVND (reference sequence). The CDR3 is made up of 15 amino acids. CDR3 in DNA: TGTGCCAGTAGCCCGACTAGCGGAGGAGTGAATGAGCAGTTCTTC. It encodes CASSPTSGGVNEQFF.

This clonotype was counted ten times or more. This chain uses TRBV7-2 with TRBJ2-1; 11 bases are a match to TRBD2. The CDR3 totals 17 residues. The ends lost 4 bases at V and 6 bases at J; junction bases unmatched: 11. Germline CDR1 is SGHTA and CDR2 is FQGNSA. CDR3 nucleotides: TGTGCCAGCAGCTACACTAGCGGGAGCGCGCGGGGCAATGAGCAGTTCTTC. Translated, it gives CASSYTSGSARGNEQFF. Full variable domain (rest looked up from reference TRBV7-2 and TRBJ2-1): GAGVSQSPSNKVTEKGKDVELRCDPISGHTALYWYRQSLGQGLEFLIYFQGNSAPDKSGLPSDRFSAERTGGSVSTLTIQRTQQEDSAVYLCASSYTSGSARGNEQFFGPGTRLTVL.

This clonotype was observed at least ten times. CDR3 bases: TGCGCCAGCCGGGTTAGCGGGAGTGCCTACGAGCAGTACTTC. It yields the protein CASRVSGSAYEQYF. This sequence joins TRBV5-1 and TRBJ2-7, with TRBD2 matching over 9 bases. Germline V gives CDR1 SGHRS, CDR2 YFSETQ. This CDR3 has 14 residues. With V trimmed by 7 bases and J by 2 bases, 7 bases remained unmatched.

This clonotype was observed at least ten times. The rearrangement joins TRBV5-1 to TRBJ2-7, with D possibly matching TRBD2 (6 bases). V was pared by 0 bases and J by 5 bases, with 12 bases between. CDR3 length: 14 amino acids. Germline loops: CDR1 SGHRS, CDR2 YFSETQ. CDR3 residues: CASSLAGEGDEQYF. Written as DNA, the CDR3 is TGCGCCAGCAGCTTGGCGGGAGAGGGAGACGAGCAGTACTTC. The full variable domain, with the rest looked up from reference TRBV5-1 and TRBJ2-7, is KAGVTQTPRYLIKTRGQQVTLSCSPISGHRSVSWYQQTPGQGLQFLFEYFSETQRNKGNFPGRFSGRQFSNSRSEMNVSTLELGDSALYLCASSLAGEGDEQYFGPGTRLTVT.

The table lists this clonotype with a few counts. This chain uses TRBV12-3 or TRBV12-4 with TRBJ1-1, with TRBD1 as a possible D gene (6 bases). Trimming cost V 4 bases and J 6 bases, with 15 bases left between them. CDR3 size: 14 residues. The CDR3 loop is CASSYRGAGSEAFF. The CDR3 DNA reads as TGTGCCAGCAGTTACCGGGGGGCCGGGTCTGAAGCTTTCTTT.

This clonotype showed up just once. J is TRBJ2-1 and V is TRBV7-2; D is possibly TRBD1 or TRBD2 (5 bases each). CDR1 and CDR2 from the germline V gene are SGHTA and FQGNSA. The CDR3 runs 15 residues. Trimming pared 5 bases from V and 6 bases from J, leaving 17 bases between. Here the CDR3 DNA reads TGTGCCAGCAGCCCACCGGGACCACCATGCAATGAGCAGTTCTTC. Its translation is CASSPPGPPCNEQFF.

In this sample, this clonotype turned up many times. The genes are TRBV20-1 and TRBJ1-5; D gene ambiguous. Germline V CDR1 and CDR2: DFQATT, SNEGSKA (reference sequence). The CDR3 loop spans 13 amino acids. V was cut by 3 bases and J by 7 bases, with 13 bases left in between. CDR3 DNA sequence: TGCAGTGCTAGTTCGGGGTGGGGACAGCCCCAGCATTTT. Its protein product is CSASSGWGQPQHF.

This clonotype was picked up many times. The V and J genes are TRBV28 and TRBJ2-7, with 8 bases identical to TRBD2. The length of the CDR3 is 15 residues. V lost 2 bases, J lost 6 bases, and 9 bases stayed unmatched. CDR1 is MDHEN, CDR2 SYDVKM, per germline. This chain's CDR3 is CASSLEAGGLGEQYF. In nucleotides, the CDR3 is TGTGCCAGCAGTTTAGAGGCGGGAGGCTTGGGCGAGCAGTACTTC.

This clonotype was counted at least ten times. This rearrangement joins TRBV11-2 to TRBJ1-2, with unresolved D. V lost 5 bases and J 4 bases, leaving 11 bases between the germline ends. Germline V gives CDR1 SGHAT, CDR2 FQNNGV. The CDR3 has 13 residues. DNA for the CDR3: TGTGCCAGCAGCCCGGACGGTCGCTATGGCTACACCTTC. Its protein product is CASSPDGRYGYTF.